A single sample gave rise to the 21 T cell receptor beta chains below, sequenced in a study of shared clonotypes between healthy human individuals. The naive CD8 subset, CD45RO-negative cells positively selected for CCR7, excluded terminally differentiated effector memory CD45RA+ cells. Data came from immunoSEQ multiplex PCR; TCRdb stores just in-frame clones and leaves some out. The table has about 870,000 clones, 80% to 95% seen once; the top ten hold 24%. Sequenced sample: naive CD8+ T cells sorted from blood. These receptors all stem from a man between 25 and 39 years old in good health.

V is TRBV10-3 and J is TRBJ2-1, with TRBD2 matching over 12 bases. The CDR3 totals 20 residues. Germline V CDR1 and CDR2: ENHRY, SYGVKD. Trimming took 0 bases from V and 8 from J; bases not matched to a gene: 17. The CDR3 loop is CAISESYLSSGRALAYEQFF. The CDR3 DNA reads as TGTGCCATCAGTGAGTCGTATCTTTCTAGCGGGAGGGCGTTGGCGTATGAGCAGTTCTTC.

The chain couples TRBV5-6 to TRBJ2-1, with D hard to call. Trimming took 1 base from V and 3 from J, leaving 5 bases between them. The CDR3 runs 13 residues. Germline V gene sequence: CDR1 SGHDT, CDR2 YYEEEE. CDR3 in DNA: TGTGCCAGCAGCTTGAGACTCTACAATGAGCAGTTCTTC. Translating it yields CASSLRLYNEQFF.

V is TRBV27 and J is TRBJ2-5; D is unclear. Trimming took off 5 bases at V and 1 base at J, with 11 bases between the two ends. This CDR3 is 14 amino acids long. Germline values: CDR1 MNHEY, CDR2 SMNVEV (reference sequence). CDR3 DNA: TGTGCCAGCAGTGCCGAGGCCCCCCAAGAGACCCAGTACTTC. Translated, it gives CASSAEAPQETQYF.

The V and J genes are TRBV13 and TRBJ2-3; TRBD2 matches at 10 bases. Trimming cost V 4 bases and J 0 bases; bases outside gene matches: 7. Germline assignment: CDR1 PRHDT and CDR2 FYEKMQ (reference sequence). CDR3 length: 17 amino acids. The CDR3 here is CASSSRTSGTSTDTQYF. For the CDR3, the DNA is TGTGCCAGCAGCTCCCGGACTAGCGGAACTAGCACAGATACGCAGTATTTT.

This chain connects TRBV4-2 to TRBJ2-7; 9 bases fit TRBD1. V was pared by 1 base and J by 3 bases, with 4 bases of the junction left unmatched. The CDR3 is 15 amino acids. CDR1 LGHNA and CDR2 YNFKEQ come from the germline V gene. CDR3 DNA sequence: TGTGCCAGCAGCCAAGGGGACAGGGTGGTCTACGAGCAGTACTTC. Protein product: CASSQGDRVVYEQYF.

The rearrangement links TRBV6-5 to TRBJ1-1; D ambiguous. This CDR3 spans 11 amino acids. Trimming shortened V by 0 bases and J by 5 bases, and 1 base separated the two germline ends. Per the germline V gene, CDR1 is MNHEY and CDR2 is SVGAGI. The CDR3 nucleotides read TGTGCCAGCAGTTACTCGACTGAAGCTTTCTTT. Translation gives CASSYSTEAFF.

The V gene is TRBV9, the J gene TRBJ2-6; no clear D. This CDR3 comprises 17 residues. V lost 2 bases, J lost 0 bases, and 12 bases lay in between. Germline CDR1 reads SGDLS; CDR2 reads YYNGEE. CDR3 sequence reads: CASSVQRFPSGANVLTF. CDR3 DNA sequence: TGTGCCAGCAGCGTTCAGAGGTTCCCCTCTGGGGCCAACGTCCTGACTTTC. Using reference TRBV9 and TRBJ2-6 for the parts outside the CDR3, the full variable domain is DSGVTQTPKHLITATGQRVTLRCSPRSGDLSVYWYQQSLDQGLQFLIQYYNGEERAKGNILERFSAQQFPDLHSELNLSSLELGDSALYFCASSVQRFPSGANVLTFGAGSRLTVL.

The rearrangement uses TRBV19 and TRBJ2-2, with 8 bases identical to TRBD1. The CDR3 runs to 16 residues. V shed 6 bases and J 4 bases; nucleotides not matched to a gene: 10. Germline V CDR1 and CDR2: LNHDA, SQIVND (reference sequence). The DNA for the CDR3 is TGTGCCAGTAGGGGGAGTGGACAGGGTATCACCGGGGAGCTGTTTTTT. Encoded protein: CASRGSGQGITGELFF.

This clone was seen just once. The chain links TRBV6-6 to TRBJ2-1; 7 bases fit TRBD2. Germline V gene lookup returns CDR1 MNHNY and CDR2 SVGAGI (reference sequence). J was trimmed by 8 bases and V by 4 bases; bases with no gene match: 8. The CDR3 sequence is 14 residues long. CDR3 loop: CASSFAGDRYEQFF. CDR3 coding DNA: TGTGCCAGCAGTTTTGCGGGGGACCGCTATGAGCAGTTCTTC.

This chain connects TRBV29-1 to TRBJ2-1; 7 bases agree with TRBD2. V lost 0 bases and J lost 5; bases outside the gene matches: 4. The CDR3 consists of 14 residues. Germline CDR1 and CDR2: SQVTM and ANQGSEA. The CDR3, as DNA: TGCAGCGTTGAAGACGGGAGGACCAACAATGAGCAGTTCTTC. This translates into CSVEDGRTNNEQFF.

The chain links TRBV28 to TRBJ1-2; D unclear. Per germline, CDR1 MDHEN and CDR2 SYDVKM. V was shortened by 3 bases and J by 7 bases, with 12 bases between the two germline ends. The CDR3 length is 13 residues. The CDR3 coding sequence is TGTGCCAGCAGTTTCGGTATCCTTGGTGGCTACACCTTC. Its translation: CASSFGILGGYTF.

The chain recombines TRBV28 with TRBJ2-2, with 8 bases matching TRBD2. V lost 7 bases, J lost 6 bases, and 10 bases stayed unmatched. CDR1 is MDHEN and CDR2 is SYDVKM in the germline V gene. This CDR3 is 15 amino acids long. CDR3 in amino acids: CASTGGRVTAGELFF. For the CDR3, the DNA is TGTGCCAGCACGGGAGGGCGGGTCACGGCCGGGGAGCTGTTTTTT.

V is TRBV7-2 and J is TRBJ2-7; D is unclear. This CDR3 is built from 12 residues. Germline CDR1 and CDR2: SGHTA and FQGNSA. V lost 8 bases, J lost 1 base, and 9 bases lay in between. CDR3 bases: TGTGCCAGCCACGCCCTTTCCTACGAGCAGTACTTC. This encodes CASHALSYEQYF.

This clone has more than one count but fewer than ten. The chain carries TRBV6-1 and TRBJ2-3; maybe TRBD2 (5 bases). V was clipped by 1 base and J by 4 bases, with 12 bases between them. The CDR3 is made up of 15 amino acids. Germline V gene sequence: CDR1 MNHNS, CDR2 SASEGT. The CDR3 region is CASSEVVASSDTQYF. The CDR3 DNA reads TGTGCCAGCAGTGAAGTGGTGGCTAGCTCAGATACGCAGTATTTT.

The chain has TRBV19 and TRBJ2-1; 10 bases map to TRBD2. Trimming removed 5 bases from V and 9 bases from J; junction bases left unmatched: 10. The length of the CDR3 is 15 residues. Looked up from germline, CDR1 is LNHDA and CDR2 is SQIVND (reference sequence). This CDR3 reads CASSPSSGSLGEQFF. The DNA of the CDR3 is TGTGCCAGTAGTCCCTCTAGCGGGAGTTTAGGTGAGCAGTTCTTC.

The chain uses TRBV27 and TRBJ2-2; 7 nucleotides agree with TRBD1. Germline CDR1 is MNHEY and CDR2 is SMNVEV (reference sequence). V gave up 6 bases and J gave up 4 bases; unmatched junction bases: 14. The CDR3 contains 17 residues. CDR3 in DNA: TGTGCCAGCAGCCCCGGACAGGTCCGGCGGGTCACCGGGGAGCTGTTTTTT. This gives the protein CASSPGQVRRVTGELFF.

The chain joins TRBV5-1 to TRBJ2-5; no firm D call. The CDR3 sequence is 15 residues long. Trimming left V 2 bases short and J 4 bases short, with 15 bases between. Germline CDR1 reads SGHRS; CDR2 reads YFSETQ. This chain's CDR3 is CASSLRVPQVETQYF. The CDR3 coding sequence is TGCGCCAGCAGCTTACGGGTTCCGCAGGTAGAGACCCAGTACTTC.

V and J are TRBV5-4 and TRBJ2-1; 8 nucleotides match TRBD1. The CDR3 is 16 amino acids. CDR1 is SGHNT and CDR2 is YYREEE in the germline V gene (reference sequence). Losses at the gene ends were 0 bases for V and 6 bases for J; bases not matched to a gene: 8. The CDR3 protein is CASSLAGQGVVNEQFF. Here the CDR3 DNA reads TGTGCCAGCAGCTTGGCTGGACAGGGAGTTGTCAATGAGCAGTTCTTC.

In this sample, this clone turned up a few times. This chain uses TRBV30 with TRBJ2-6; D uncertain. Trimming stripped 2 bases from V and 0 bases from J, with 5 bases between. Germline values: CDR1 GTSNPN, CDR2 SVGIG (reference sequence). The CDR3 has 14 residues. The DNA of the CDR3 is TGTGCCTGGAGTTACGACTCTGGGGCCAACGTCCTGACTTTC. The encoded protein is CAWSYDSGANVLTF.

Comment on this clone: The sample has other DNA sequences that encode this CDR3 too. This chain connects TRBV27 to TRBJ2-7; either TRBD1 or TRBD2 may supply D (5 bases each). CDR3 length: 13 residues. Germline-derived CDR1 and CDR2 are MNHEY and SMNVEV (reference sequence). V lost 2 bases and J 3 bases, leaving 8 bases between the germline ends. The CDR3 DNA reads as TGTGCCAGCAGTTTAAGAGGGGTCTACGAGCAGTACTTC. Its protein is CASSLRGVYEQYF.

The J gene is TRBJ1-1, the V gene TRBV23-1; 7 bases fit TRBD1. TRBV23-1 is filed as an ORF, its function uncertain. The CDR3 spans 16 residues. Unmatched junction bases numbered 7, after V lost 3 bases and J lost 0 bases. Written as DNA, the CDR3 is TGCGCCAGCAGTCAGGCCCGGGACAGCATGAACACTGAAGCTTTCTTT. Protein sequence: CASSQARDSMNTEAFF.